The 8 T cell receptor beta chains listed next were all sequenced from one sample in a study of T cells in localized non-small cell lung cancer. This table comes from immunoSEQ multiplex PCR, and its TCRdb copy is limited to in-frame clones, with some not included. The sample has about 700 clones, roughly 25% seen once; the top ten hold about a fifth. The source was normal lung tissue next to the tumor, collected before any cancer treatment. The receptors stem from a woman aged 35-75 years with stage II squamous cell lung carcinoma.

The CDR3 sequence is CASSLSGVRSGELFF. CDR3 sequence (DNA): TGTGCCAGCAGTTTATCGGGGGTCCGGTCCGGGGAGCTGTTTTTT. J is TRBJ2-2 and V is TRBV28; D perhaps matches TRBD2 (6 bases). The ends were cut back, 1 base at V and 6 bases at J, with 12 bases in the middle. Germline V gene sequence: CDR1 MDHEN, CDR2 SYDVKM. The CDR3 has 15 amino acids.

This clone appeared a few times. The CDR3 is CASSQGRDAGELFF. The CDR3 bases are TGTGCCAGCAGCCAAGGACGGGACGCCGGGGAGCTGTTTTTT. The gene calls are TRBV14 and TRBJ2-2, with D perhaps matching TRBD1 or TRBD2 (5 bases each). This CDR3 is built from 14 residues. In germline, CDR1 is SGHDN, CDR2 FVKESK. V shed 1 base and J shed 6 bases, with 9 bases lying between them.

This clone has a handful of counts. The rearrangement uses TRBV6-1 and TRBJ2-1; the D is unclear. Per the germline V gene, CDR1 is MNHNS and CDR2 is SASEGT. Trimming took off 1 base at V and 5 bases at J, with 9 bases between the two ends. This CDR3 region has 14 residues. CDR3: CASSEGPDHNEQFF. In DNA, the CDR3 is TGTGCCAGCAGTGAAGGCCCGGACCACAATGAGCAGTTCTTC.

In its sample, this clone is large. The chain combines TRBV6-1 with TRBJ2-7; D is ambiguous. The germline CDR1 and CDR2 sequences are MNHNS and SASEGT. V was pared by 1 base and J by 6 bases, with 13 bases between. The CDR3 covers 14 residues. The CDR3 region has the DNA TGTGCCAGCAGTGAAGTTGGTGTGACAAGCGAGCAGTACGTC. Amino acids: CASSEVGVTSEQYV.

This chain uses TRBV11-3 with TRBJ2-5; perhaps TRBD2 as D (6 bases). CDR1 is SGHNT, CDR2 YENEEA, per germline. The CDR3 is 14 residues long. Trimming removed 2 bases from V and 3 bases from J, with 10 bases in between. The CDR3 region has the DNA TGTGCCAGCAGCTTATGGACTATTGAAGAGACCCAGTACTTC. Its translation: CASSLWTIEETQYF.

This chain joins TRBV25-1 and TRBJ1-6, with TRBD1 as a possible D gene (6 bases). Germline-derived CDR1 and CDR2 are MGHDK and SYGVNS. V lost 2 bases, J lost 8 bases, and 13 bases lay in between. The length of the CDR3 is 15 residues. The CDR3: CASSETPSGDSPLHF. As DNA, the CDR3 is TGTGCCAGCAGTGAAACCCCCTCAGGGGATTCACCCCTCCACTTT.

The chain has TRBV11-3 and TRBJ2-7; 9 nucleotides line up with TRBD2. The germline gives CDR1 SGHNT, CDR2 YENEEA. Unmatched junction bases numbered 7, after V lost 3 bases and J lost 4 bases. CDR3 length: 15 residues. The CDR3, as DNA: TGTGCCAGCAGCTTGGCGGGAGGGTGGCGTTACGAGCAGTACGTC. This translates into CASSLAGGWRYEQYV.

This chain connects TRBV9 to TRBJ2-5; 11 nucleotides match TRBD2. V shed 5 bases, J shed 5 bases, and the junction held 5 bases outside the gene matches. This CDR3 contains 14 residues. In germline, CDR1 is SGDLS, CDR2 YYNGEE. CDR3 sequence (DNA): TGTGCCAGCAGTTCCGGGACTAGCGGTGAGACCCAGTACTTC. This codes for CASSSGTSGETQYF.